This T cell receptor (beta chain) was sequenced for a study of cytomegalovirus exposure and HLA in healthy donors. PCR employed 60 Vbeta and 13 Jbeta primers. The method was immunoSEQ multiplex PCR; TCRdb's version includes in-frame clones alone and lacks a portion of them. Of under 200,000 clones in the sample, around 82% are singletons; the top ten hold more than 5%. This CDR3 comprises 14 residues. V was trimmed by 5 bases and J by 3 bases, leaving 10 bases between them. From germline, CDR1 is WSHSY and CDR2 SAAADI. Study-wide results and caveats: Within an earlier analysis, most TCR beta V segments proved productive either about 87% or about 30% of the time. Several of the most significant clusters were apparently associated with common viral pathogens in a later analysis.

As to this clone: Its antigen is not known.

The receptor's source is a man aged 35-49 years in good health and CMV-seronegative. Sequencing was carried out using PBMCs. The chain has TRBV10-2 and TRBJ1-4, with D possibly TRBD1 on 5 matching bases. This CDR3 reads CASSPGRANEKLFF. DNA for the CDR3: TGCGCCAGCAGTCCAGGGAGGGCTAATGAAAAACTGTTTTTT.